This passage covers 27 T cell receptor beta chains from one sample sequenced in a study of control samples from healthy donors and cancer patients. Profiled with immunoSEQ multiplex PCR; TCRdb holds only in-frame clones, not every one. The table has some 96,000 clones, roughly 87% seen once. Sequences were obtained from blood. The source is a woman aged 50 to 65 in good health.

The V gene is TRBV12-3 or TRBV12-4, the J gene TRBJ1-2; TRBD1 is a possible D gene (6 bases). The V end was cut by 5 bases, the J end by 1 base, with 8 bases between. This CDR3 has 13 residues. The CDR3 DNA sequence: TGTGCCAGCAGTGAACAGGGTAACTATGGCTACACCTTC. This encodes CASSEQGNYGYTF.

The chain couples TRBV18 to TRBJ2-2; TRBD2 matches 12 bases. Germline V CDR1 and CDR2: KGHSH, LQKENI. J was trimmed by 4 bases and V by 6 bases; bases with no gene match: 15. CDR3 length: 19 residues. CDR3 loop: CASSPLGLAGLSSTGELFF. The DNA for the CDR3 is TGTGCCAGCTCGCCCCTGGGACTAGCGGGCCTAAGTAGCACCGGGGAGCTGTTTTTT.

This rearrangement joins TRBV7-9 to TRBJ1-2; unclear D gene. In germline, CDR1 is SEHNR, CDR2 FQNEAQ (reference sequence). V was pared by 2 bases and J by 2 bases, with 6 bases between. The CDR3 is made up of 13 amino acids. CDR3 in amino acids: CASSLTVNYGYTF. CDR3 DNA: TGTGCCAGCAGCTTAACAGTGAACTATGGCTACACCTTC.

CDR3 region: CAWSFGGAAYEQYF. In DNA, the CDR3 is TGTGCCTGGAGTTTTGGGGGCGCAGCCTACGAGCAGTACTTC. The V call is TRBV30, the J call TRBJ2-7; D possibly corresponds to TRBD1 (6 bases). Germline V gene sequence: CDR1 GTSNPN, CDR2 SVGIG (reference sequence). This CDR3 is built from 14 residues. V was cut by 2 bases and J by 2 bases, with 13 bases left in between.

CDR3 loop: CASSPPDRGRVSNQPQHF. In DNA form, the CDR3 reads TGTGCCAGTAGTCCCCCGGACAGGGGGCGGGTTAGCAATCAGCCCCAGCATTTT. The rearrangement uses TRBV19 and TRBJ1-5; 11 bases align to TRBD1. V gave up 5 bases and J gave up 0 bases; unmatched junction bases: 9. The CDR3 is made up of 18 amino acids. The germline CDR1 and CDR2 sequences are LNHDA and SQIVND (reference sequence).

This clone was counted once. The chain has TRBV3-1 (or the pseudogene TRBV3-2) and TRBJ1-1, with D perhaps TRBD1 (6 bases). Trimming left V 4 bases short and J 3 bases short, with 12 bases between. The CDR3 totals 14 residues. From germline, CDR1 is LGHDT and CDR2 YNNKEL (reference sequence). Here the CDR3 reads CASSPRQEDTEAFF. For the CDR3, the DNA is TGTGCCAGCAGCCCCCGACAGGAGGACACTGAAGCTTTCTTT.

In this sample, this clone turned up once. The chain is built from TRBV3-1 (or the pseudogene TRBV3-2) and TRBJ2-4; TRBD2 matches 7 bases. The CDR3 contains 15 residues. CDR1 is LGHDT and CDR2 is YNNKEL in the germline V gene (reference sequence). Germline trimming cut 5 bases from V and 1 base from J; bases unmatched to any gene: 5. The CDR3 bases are TGTGCCAGCAGCTGGGGAGGGGCCGCCAAAAACATTCAGTACTTC. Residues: CASSWGGAAKNIQYF.

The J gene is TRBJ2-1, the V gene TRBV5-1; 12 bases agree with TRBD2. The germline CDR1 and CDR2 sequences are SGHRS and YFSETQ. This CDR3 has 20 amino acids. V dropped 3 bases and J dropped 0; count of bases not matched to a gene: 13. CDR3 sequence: CASSSSGGAVNDSSYNEQFF. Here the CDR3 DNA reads TGCGCCAGCAGCTCTAGCGGGGGGGCCGTTAACGACAGCTCCTACAATGAGCAGTTCTTC.

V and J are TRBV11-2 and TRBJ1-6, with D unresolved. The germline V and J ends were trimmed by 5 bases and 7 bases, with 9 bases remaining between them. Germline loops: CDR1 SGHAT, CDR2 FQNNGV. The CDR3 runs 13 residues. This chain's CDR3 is CASSRPLNSPLHF. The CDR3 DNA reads TGTGCCAGCAGCCGGCCCCTAAATTCACCCCTCCACTTT.

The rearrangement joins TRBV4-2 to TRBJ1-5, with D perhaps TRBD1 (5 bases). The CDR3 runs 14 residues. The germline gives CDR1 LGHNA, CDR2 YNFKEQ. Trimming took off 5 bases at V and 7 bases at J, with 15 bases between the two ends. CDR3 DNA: TGTGCCAGCAGCTTACAATGGGGGGAACAGCCCCAGCATTTT. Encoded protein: CASSLQWGEQPQHF.

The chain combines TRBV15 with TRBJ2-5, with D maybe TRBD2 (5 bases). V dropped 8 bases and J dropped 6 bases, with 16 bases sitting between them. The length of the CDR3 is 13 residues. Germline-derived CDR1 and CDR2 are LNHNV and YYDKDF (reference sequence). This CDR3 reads CATGKGEGKTQYF. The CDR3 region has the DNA TGTGCCACCGGAAAGGGAGAAGGGAAGACCCAGTACTTC.

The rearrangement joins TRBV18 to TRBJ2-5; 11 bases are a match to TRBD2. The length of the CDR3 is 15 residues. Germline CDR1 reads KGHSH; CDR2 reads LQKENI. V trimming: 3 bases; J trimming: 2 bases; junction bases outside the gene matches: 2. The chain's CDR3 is CASSPGLAEQETQYF. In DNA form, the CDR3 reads TGTGCCAGCTCACCGGGACTAGCGGAACAAGAGACCCAGTACTTC.

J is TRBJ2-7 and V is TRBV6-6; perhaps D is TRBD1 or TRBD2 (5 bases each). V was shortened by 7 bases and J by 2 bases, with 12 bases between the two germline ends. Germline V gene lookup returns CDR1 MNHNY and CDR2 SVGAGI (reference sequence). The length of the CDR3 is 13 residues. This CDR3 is CASTLGETYEQYF. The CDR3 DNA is TGTGCCAGCACCTTGGGGGAGACCTACGAGCAGTACTTC.

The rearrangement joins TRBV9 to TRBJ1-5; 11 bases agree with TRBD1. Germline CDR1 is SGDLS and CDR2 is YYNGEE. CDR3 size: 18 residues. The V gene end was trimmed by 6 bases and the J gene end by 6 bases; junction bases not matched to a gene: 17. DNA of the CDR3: TGTGCCAGCACCGACCCCCCCCACGGACAGGGGGCAGGTCAGCCCCAGCATTTT. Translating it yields CASTDPPHGQGAGQPQHF.

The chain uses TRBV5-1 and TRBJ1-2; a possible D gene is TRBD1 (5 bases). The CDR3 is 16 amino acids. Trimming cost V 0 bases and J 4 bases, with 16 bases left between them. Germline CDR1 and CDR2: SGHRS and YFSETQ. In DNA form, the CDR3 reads TGCGCCAGCAGCTTGGACGGGGGTCCCAACCCCTATGGCTACACCTTC. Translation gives CASSLDGGPNPYGYTF.

DNA for the CDR3: TGTGCCTGGAGTACTCAATCAGCGTCCCAGCATTTT. This translates into CAWSTQSASQHF. The V and J genes are TRBV30 and TRBJ1-5; D not certain. Germline-derived CDR1 and CDR2 are GTSNPN and SVGIG (reference sequence). With 2 bases removed from V and 11 bases from J, the gap between germline ends came to 13 bases. CDR3 length: 12 residues. The full variable domain, with the rest looked up from reference TRBV30 and TRBJ1-5, is SQTIHQWPATLVQPVGSPLSLECTVEGTSNPNLYWYRQAAGRGLQLLFYSVGIGQISSEVPQNLSASRPQDRQFILSSKKLLLSDSGFYLCAWSTQSASQHFGDGTRLSIL.

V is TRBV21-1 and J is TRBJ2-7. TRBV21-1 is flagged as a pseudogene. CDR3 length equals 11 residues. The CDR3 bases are TGTGCCAGCCGGCCTGGGAAAAGCAGCTACGTC. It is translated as CASRPGKSSYV.

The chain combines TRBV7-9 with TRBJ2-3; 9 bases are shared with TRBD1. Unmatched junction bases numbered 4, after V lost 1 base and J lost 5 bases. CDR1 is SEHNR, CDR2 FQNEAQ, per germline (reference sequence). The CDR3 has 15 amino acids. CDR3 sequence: CASSLGLTGGDTQYF. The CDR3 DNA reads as TGTGCCAGCAGCTTAGGATTGACAGGGGGAGATACGCAGTATTTT.

The CDR3 DNA reads as TGTGCCAGCAGATCCACAGGGAACACTGAAGCTTTCTTT. Protein: CASRSTGNTEAFF. The J gene is TRBJ1-1, the V gene TRBV6-5; weak D call: TRBD1 (5 bases). V lost 6 bases and J lost 1, with 9 bases in between. Germline assignment: CDR1 MNHEY and CDR2 SVGAGI. CDR3 size: 13 residues.

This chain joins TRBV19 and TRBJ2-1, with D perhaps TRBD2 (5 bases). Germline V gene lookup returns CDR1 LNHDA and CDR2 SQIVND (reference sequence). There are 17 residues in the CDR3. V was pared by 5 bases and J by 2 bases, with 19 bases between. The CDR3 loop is CASSHRALLVTYNEQFF. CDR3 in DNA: TGTGCCAGTAGTCACCGGGCCCTACTAGTCACCTACAATGAGCAGTTCTTC. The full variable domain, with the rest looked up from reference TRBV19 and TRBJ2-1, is DGGITQSPKYLFRKEGQNVTLSCEQNLNHDAMYWYRQDPGQGLRLIYYSQIVNDFQKGDIAEGYSVSREKKESFPLTVTSAQKNPTAFYLCASSHRALLVTYNEQFFGPGTRLTVL.

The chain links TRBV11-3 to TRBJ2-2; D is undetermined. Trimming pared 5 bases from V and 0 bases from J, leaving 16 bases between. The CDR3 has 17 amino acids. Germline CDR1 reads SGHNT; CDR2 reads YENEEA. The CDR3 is CASSLRVAGPNTGELFF. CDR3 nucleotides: TGTGCCAGCAGCCTTAGAGTAGCTGGCCCGAACACCGGGGAGCTGTTTTTT.

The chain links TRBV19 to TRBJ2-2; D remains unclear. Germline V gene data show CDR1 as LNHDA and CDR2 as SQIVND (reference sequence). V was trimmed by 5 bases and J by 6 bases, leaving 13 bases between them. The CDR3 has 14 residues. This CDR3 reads CASSPAPIPGELFF. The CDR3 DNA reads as TGTGCCAGTAGTCCAGCTCCCATCCCCGGGGAGCTGTTTTTT.

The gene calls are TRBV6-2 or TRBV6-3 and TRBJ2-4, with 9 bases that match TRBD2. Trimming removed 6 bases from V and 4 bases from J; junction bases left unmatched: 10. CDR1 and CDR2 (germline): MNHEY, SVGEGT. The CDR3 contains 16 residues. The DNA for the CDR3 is TGTGCCAGCAGCCCTAGCGGGGTAGCGGGAAAAAACATTCAGTACTTC. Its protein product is CASSPSGVAGKNIQYF.

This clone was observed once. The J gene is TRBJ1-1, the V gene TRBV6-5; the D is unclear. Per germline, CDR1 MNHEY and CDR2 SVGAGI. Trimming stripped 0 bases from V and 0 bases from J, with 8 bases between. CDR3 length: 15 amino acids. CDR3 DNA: TGTGCCAGCAGTTACTCGGGCCGCCTGAACACTGAAGCTTTCTTT. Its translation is CASSYSGRLNTEAFF.

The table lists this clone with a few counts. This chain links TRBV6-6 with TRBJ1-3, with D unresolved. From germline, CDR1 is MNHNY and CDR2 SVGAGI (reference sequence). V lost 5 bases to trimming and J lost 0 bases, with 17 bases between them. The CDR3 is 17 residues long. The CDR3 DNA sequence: TGTGCCAGCAGTCCGGGATTTTACCCTTACTCTGGAAACACCATATATTTT. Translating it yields CASSPGFYPYSGNTIYF.

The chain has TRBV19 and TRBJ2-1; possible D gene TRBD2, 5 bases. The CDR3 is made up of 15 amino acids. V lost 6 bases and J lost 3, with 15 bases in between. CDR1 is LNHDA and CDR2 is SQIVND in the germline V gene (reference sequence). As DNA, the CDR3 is TGTGCCAGTAGCGACCGGGATGGTGGCTACAATGAGCAGTTCTTC. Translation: CASSDRDGGYNEQFF.

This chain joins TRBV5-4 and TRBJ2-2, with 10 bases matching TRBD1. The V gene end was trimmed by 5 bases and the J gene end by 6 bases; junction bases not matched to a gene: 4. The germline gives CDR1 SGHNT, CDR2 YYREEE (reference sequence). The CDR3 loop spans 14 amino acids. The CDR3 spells CASSRQGAAGELFF. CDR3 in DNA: TGTGCCAGCAGTCGACAGGGGGCGGCCGGGGAGCTGTTTTTT.